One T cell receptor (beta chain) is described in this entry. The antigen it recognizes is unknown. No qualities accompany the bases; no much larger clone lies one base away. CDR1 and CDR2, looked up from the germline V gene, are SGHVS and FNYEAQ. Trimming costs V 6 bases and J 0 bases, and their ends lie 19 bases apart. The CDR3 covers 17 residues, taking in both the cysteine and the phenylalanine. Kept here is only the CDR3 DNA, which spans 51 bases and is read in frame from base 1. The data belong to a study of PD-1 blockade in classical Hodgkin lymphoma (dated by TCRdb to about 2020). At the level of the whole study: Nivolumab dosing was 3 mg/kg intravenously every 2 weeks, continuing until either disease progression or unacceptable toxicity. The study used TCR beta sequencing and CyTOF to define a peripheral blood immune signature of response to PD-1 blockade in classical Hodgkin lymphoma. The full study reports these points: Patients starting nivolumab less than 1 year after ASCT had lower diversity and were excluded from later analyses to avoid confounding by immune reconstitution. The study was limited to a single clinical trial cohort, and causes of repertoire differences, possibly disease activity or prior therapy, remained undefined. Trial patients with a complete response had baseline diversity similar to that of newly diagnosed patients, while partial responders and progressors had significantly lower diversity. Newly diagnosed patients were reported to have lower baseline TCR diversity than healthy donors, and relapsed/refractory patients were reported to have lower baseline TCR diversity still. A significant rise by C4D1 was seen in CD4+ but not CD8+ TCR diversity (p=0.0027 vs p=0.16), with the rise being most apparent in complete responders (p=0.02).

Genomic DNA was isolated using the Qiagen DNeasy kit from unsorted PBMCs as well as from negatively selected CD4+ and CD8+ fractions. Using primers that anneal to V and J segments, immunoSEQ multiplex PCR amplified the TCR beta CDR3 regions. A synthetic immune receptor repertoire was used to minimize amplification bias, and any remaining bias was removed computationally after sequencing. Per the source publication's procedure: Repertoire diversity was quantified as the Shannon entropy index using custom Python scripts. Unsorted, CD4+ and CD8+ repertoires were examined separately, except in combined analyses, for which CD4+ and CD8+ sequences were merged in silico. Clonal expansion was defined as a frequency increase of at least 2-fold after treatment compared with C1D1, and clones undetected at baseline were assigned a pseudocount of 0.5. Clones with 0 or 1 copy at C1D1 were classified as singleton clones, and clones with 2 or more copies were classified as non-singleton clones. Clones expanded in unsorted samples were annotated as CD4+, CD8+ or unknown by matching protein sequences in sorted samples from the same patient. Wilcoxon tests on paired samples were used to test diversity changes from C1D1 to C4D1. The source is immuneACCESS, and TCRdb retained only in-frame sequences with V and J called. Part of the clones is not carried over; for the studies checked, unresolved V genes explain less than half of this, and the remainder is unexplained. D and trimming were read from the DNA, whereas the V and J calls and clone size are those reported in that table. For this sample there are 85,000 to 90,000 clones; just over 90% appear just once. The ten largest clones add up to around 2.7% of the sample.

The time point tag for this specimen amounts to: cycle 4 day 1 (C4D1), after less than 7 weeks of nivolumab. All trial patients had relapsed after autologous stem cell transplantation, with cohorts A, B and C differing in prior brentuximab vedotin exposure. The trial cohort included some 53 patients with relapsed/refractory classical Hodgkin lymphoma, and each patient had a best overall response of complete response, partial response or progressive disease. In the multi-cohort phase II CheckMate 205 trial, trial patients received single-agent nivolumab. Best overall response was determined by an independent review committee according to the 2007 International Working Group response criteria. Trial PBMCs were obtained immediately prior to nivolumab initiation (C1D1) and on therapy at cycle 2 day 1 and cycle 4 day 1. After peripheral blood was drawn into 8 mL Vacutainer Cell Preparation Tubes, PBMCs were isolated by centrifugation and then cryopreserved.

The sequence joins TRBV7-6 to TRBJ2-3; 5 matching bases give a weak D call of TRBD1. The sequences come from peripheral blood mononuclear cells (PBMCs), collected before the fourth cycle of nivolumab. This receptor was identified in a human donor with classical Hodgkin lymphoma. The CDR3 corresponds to CASSFWPQGPSTDTQYF. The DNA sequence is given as TGTGCCAGCAGTTTTTGGCCCCAGGGTCCTAGCACAGATACGCAGTATTTT. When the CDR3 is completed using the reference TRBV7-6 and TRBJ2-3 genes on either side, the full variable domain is GAGVSQSPRYKVTKRGQDVALRCDPISGHVSLYWYRQALGQGPEFLTYFNYEAQQDKSGLPNDRFSAERPEGSISTLTIQRTEQRDSAMYRCASSFWPQGPSTDTQYFGPGTRLTVL.